This T cell receptor beta chain originates from a study of identical twins. General study results and limits: Out-of-frame alpha sequences shared between twins exhibited an excess of low generation probability. Invariant populations such as MAIT and iNKT cells could partly muddle zero-insertion analyses. Modeled out-of-frame TCR alpha sharing in monozygotic twins fell below observed levels.

This clonotype was observed a few times. Its antigen is not known. Carrying unique molecular identifiers, the cDNA also gained a universal primer site through template switching. TCRdb re-called the 5' RACE reads with MiXCR, one entry per CDR3 protein. The table includes 450,000 to 500,000 distinct CDR3 sequences, roughly an eighth detected once. These same records also appear under a second study, on yellow fever vaccine responses in identical twins.

What was sequenced was CD4+ T cells sorted from blood. This clonotype was obtained from a woman aged 18-29 years in good health.

The CDR3 DNA follows: TGTGCCAGCAGTTCCCTAGCGGGGGGGAAAAATGAGCAGTTCTTC. It specifies CASSSLAGGKNEQFF. The chain uses TRBV28 and TRBJ2-1, with 12 nucleotides matching TRBD2. Germline lookup yields CDR1 MDHEN and CDR2 SYDVKM. The V segment lost 4 bases and the J segment 7 bases; nucleotides outside the gene matches: 5. The CDR3 contains 15 residues. Based on the CDR3 plus reference TRBV28 and TRBJ2-1, the full variable domain is DVKVTQSSRYLVKRTGEKVFLECVQDMDHENMFWYRQDPGLGLRLIYFSYDVKMKEKGDIPEGYSVSREKKERFSLILESASTNQTSMYLCASSSLAGGKNEQFFGPGTRLTVL.